Listed below are T cell receptor beta chains from one sample, sequenced in a study of blood T cells in healthy people across ages. TCRdb redid the calling of the 5' RACE reads with MiXCR, one entry per CDR3 protein. The sample contains 650,000 or so distinct CDR3 sequences, more than 45% of which appear only once. The sequencing input was blood. The receptors stem from a woman older than 75 in good health. The CDR3 runs from the conserved cysteine through the conserved F or W. Fields, in order: CDR3 protein, CDR3 DNA, V gene, D gene, J gene, clone size. A D gene is named only where the DNA matches it firmly. For some rows the clone size is stated as once, few or many, or as a class when expanded; others skip it.

CDR3: CASSVRDRFYTEAFF
DNA: TGTGCCAGCAGTGTCCGGGACAGATTTTACACTGAAGCTTTCTTT
V: TRBV12-3/TRBV12-4
D: TRBD1
J: TRBJ1-1
size: -

CDR3: CASSLTRGFSTDTQYF
DNA: TGCGCCAGCAGCTTGACCAGGGGCTTTAGCACAGATACGCAGTATTTT
V: TRBV5-1
D: -
J: TRBJ2-3
size: few

CDR3: CASSHLRTGGYEQYF
DNA: TGTGCCAGCAGCCATTTGAGGACAGGGGGCTACGAGCAGTACTTC
V: TRBV4-2
D: TRBD1
J: TRBJ2-7
size: few

CDR3: CASSPSPRGGSYNEQFF
DNA: TGTGCCAGCAGTCCATCCCCGCGGGGGGGCTCCTACAATGAGCAGTTCTTC
V: TRBV27
D: TRBD2
J: TRBJ2-1
size: many

CDR3: CATSESEAFF
DNA: TGTGCCACCAGTGAGTCTGAAGCTTTCTTT
V: TRBV24-1
D: -
J: TRBJ1-1
size: -

CDR3: CSARGHSQYNEQFF
DNA: TGCAGCGCTAGGGGGCATTCCCAATACAATGAGCAGTTCTTC
V: TRBV29-1
D: TRBD1
J: TRBJ2-1
size: -

CDR3: CASSVAINNYGYTF
DNA: TGTGCCAGCAGCGTAGCTATAAATAACTATGGCTACACCTTC
V: TRBV9
D: -
J: TRBJ1-2
size: -

CDR3: CASSFHRDTYEQYF
DNA: TGTGCCAGCAGTTTTCACAGGGACACCTACGAGCAGTACTTC
V: TRBV27
D: -
J: TRBJ2-7
size: many

CDR3: CASSLGDRSTNEKLFF
DNA: TGTGCCAGCAGCCTTGGGGACCGGTCAACTAATGAAAAACTGTTTTTT
V: TRBV7-9
D: -
J: TRBJ1-4
size: few

CDR3: CASTIGGESEQFF
DNA: TGTGCCAGCACCATAGGCGGGGAATCGGAGCAGTTCTTC
V: TRBV27
D: -
J: TRBJ2-1
size: once

CDR3: CSANRDSRANTYNEQFF
DNA: TGCAGTGCTAACCGGGACAGTCGAGCCAATACCTACAATGAGCAGTTCTTC
V: TRBV20-1
D: TRBD1
J: TRBJ2-1
size: few

CDR3: CAGKRMGIGTQYF
DNA: TGTGCCGGCAAGCGTATGGGAATTGGGACCCAGTACTTC
V: TRBV28
D: -
J: TRBJ2-5
size: -

CDR3: CAISDGREVTGELFF
DNA: TGTGCCATCAGTGACGGACGGGAAGTCACCGGGGAGCTGTTTTTT
V: TRBV10-3
D: -
J: TRBJ2-2
size: many

CDR3: CASSGEATDTQYF
DNA: TGTGCCAGCAGCGGGGAGGCAACAGATACGCAGTATTTT
V: TRBV5-6
D: -
J: TRBJ2-3
size: few

CDR3: CASSFTAVRYEQYF
DNA: TGTGCCAGCAGCTTCACGGCGGTTAGGTACGAGCAGTACTTC
V: TRBV7-9
D: -
J: TRBJ2-7
size: many

CDR3: CASSPRLAGGPDEQYF
DNA: TGTGCCAGCAGTCCACGACTAGCGGGGGGGCCGGATGAGCAGTACTTC
V: TRBV12-3/TRBV12-4
D: TRBD2
J: TRBJ2-5
size: few

CDR3: CASSFRQGQDTQYF
DNA: TGTGCCAGCAGTTTCCGACAGGGACAAGATACGCAGTATTTT
V: TRBV14
D: TRBD1
J: TRBJ2-3
size: few

CDR3: CASSATSEQFF
DNA: TGTGCCAGCAGCGCGACGTCAGAGCAGTTCTTC
V: TRBV9
D: -
J: TRBJ2-1
size: few

CDR3: CAISEPTYGYTF
DNA: TGTGCCATCAGTGAGCCTACGTATGGCTACACCTTC
V: TRBV10-3
D: -
J: TRBJ1-2
size: many

CDR3: CAISGNTGPNWNEQFF
DNA: TGTGCCATCAGTGGAAACACAGGGCCCAATTGGAATGAGCAGTTCTTC
V: TRBV10-3
D: -
J: TRBJ2-1
size: many

CDR3: CASSRWDSTGELFF
DNA: TGTGCCAGCAGCCGCTGGGACAGCACCGGGGAGCTGTTTTTT
V: TRBV3-1
D: TRBD1
J: TRBJ2-2
size: many

CDR3: CASSSLLLAGVYEQYF
DNA: TGTGCCAGCAGCTCTCTTCTCTTAGCGGGAGTATACGAGCAGTACTTC
V: TRBV7-2
D: TRBD2
J: TRBJ2-7
size: -

CDR3: CASSPWTGTDTQYF
DNA: TGTGCCAGCAGTCCCTGGACAGGCACAGATACGCAGTATTTT
V: TRBV12-3/TRBV12-4
D: -
J: TRBJ2-3
size: -

CDR3: CAISGTVNAGELFF
DNA: TGTGCCATCAGCGGGACAGTCAACGCCGGGGAGCTGTTTTTT
V: TRBV10-3
D: TRBD1
J: TRBJ2-2
size: -

CDR3: CASSKAVPPQETQYF
DNA: TGTGCCAGCAGCAAAGCAGTCCCACCCCAAGAGACCCAGTACTTC
V: TRBV21-1
D: -
J: TRBJ2-5
size: many

CDR3: CASSLIVPGANVLTF
DNA: TGTGCCAGCAGTTTAATCGTGCCTGGGGCCAACGTCCTGACTTTC
V: TRBV6-5
D: -
J: TRBJ2-6
size: many

CDR3: CASSQGEGGETQYF
DNA: TGTGCCAGCAGCCAAGGGGAAGGGGGGGAGACCCAGTACTTC
V: TRBV4-2
D: -
J: TRBJ2-5
size: -

CDR3: CAGIEESGNTIYF
DNA: TGTGCCGGTATCGAGGAGTCTGGAAACACCATATATTTT
V: TRBV12-3/TRBV12-4
D: -
J: TRBJ1-3
size: -

CDR3: CASSPDNEQFF
DNA: TGTGCCAGCAGCCCAGACAATGAGCAGTTCTTC
V: TRBV5-1
D: -
J: TRBJ2-1
size: many

CDR3: CSVEEGPSYEQYF
DNA: TGCAGCGTTGAAGAGGGCCCTTCCTACGAGCAGTACTTC
V: TRBV29-1
D: -
J: TRBJ2-7
size: many

CDR3: CASSKSDRGPYEQYF
DNA: TGTGCCAGCAGCAAATCAGACAGGGGCCCCTACGAGCAGTACTTC
V: TRBV21-1
D: -
J: TRBJ2-7
size: -